This T cell receptor beta chain stems from a study of T cells in localized non-small cell lung cancer (dated by TCRdb to about 2020). For the study in its entirety: The study examined T cell repertoires in roughly 240 patients with early-stage NSCLC and compared tumors with uninvolved tumor-adjacent lungs. NSCLC patients had a mean age of around 66 years, and around 140 were male and 85 to 110 female. The cohort comprised 236 treatment-naïve NSCLC patients with resected, localized lung tumors.

The study at large found these results: Longer overall survival was associated with higher blood T cell density, whereas shorter survival was associated with higher adjacent-lung clonality. Because multi-region tumor sequencing was not done, intratumor heterogeneity could not be ruled out. A median of 57 of the top 100 tumor clones turned up in the paired uninvolved adjacent lung, and around 27 of those clones also ranked among the top 100 of that same adjacent lung. Uninvolved tumor-adjacent lung showed the highest T cell clonality, higher than tumor, which suggests more focused antigenic responses in the uninvolved tumor-adjacent lung. Because the study design was exploratory, TCR variables were selected using unadjusted p-values without false-discovery rate correction.

To note about this clone: Which antigen it targets is not known. Per-base quality was not reported, and no clone a single base away is much larger than it. This sample also contains other DNA sequences that code for the same CDR3.

TCR beta CDR3 regions were sequenced from DNA using the immunoSEQ Assay. The source study handled its data this way. T cell density was computed as TCR beta template counts normalized to usable DNA estimated by amplifying housekeeping genes. The preseqR package was used to estimate richness by extrapolating to 400,000 templates for PBMC samples and to 120,000 templates for tissue samples. Clonality was defined by subtracting Pielou's evenness from one. Differential abundance testing on productive amino-acid clonotypes, with a minimum total count of 5 and an alpha of 0.1, was used to identify tissue-enriched TCRs. The Jaccard Index and the Morisita Overlap Index were used to measure how much the repertoires overlapped between compartments. GLIPH grouped TCR beta CDR3s together with public tetramer-defined viral CDR3s, and a viral motif had to include at least three viral sequences and show V-gene enrichment. TCRdb provides this immuneACCESS table in a form limited to in-frame rearrangements. Some clones are lacking; in checked studies, under half of them reflect an unresolved V gene, and why the rest are absent is not known. V and J calls and clone size are given by that table; D and trimming were obtained from the DNA. This sample lists tens of thousands of clones; 80% were detected once. About 19% of the sample rests with the top ten.

Trimming at the junction amounts to 4 bases on V and 1 base on J, and the germline ends lie 9 bases apart. The CDR3 covers 14 residues, taking in both the cysteine and the phenylalanine. The entry retains the CDR3 DNA only, 42 bases that are in frame from base 1. CDR1 and CDR2, per the germline V gene, are SGHRS and YFSETQ. At diagnosis, peripheral blood, uninvolved tumor-adjacent lung and tumor were collected and were preserved as a mix of fresh-frozen and FFPE material. For TCR repertoire profiling, blood samples were analyzed as peripheral blood mononuclear cells. This TCR was sampled from a man aged 40 to 70 with stage II squamous cell lung carcinoma. The material was PBMCs, obtained before any cancer treatment. Recombination joined TRBV5-1 with TRBJ1-3; a confident D gene designation cannot be given. The CDR3 sequence is CASSGGTSGNTIYF. The bases read TGCGCCAGCAGCGGAGGTACTTCTGGAAACACCATATATTTT.